The 10 T cell receptor beta chains listed next were all sequenced from one sample in a study of blood T cells in healthy people across ages. The second PCR ran roughly 7 to 12 cycles with a sample-barcoded 5' primer and J-beta primers. Using its own MiXCR run on the 5' RACE reads, TCRdb lists one record per CDR3 protein. The data contain hundreds of thousands of distinct CDR3 sequences, 55% to 70% of them seen just once; the ten biggest clones take up approximately 20%. The specimen was blood. These TCRs come from a man younger than 45 in good health.

The V and J genes are TRBV7-2 and TRBJ2-1; D is uncertain. Trimming removed 0 bases from V and 0 bases from J, with 6 bases in between. The CDR3 sequence is 15 residues long. CDR1 SGHTA and CDR2 FQGNSA come from the germline V gene. CDR3: CASSLAVSSYNEQFF. The CDR3 DNA reads as TGTGCCAGCAGCTTAGCTGTTAGCTCCTACAATGAGCAGTTCTTC.

This rearrangement joins TRBV6-2 or TRBV6-3 to TRBJ2-3, with 9 bases lining up with TRBD2. V was clipped by 4 bases and J by 1 base; unmatched bases: 3. Germline V gives CDR1 MNHEY, CDR2 SVGEGT. The CDR3 has 15 amino acids. The chain's CDR3 is CASSSKRGGTDTQYF. As DNA, the CDR3 is TGTGCCAGCAGTTCCAAGCGGGGGGGCACAGATACGCAGTATTTT.

With regard to this clonotype: At one of its ends the junction is not consistent with the germline gene, which may arise from a read error. The chain combines TRBV7-2 with TRBJ2-5; D call uncertain. Germline CDR1 reads SGHTA; CDR2 reads FQGNSA. The CDR3 contains 14 residues. In DNA, the CDR3 is TGTGCCGGCAGCCCCCCTCCATCGGGAGAGACCCAGTACTTC. It encodes CAGSPPPSGETQYF.

This clonotype was picked up a small number of times. This chain links TRBV5-1 with TRBJ2-1, with unresolved D. V was shortened by 5 bases and J by 0 bases, with 9 bases between the two germline ends. Germline CDR1 SGHRS, CDR2 YFSETQ. There are 14 residues in the CDR3. The CDR3 region is CASSEQSSYNEQFF. CDR3 nucleotide sequence: TGCGCCAGCAGTGAACAGAGCTCCTACAATGAGCAGTTCTTC. Drawing the rest from reference TRBV5-1 and TRBJ2-1, the complete variable domain is KAGVTQTPRYLIKTRGQQVTLSCSPISGHRSVSWYQQTPGQGLQFLFEYFSETQRNKGNFPGRFSGRQFSNSRSEMNVSTLELGDSALYLCASSEQSSYNEQFFGPGTRLTVL.

The chain recombines TRBV7-9 with TRBJ1-6; D might be TRBD1 (5 bases). This CDR3 region has 15 residues. Trimming cost V 2 bases and J 10 bases, with 15 bases left between them. CDR1 and CDR2 (germline): SEHNR, FQNEAQ (reference sequence). CDR3 amino acids: CASSLKGTAPSPLHF. The CDR3 DNA sequence: TGTGCCAGCAGCTTAAAGGGGACGGCCCCCTCACCCCTCCACTTT.

The gene calls are TRBV2 and TRBJ2-2, with D perhaps matching TRBD2 (6 bases). V dropped 8 bases and J dropped 4 bases, with 14 bases sitting between them. Germline CDR1 is SNHLY and CDR2 is FYNNEI. This CDR3 region has 14 residues. CDR3: CASSSEGSTGELFF. CDR3 sequence (DNA): TGTGCCAGCTCGTCGGAGGGTAGCACCGGGGAGCTGTTTTTT.

V gene TRBV6-2 or TRBV6-3 combines with J gene TRBJ2-2; possible D gene TRBD2, 6 bases. CDR1 and CDR2 from the germline V gene are MNHEY and SVGEGT. Trimming left V 2 bases short and J 1 base short, with 8 bases between. The CDR3 has 15 residues. In DNA form, the CDR3 reads TGTGCCAGCAGTTACGGGGGGAGGAACACCGGGGAGCTGTTTTTT. As protein: CASSYGGRNTGELFF.

The chain uses TRBV6-6 and TRBJ2-3, with TRBD2 matching 7 bases. Germline loops: CDR1 MNHNY, CDR2 SVGAGI (reference sequence). The CDR3 sequence is 14 residues long. With V trimmed by 2 bases and J by 6 bases, 5 bases remained unmatched. The CDR3 loop reads CASSYDRLADTQYF. CDR3 DNA: TGTGCCAGCAGTTACGACAGACTAGCTGATACGCAGTATTTT.

The chain employs TRBV20-1 and TRBJ2-2; 7 bases agree with TRBD2. Losses at the gene ends were 7 bases for V and 6 bases for J; bases not matched to a gene: 5. Germline lookup yields CDR1 DFQATT and CDR2 SNEGSKA (reference sequence). CDR3 size: 12 residues. The CDR3 reads CSGEGNSGELFF. The CDR3 DNA follows: TGCAGTGGGGAGGGTAACTCCGGGGAGCTGTTTTTT.

The chain couples TRBV19 to TRBJ1-1; D not resolved. V was trimmed by 8 bases and J by 0 bases, leaving 13 bases between them. The CDR3 covers 14 residues. Germline V gives CDR1 LNHDA, CDR2 SQIVND (reference sequence). The CDR3 nucleotides are TGTGCCAGTGGAAACGGCCCTATGAACACTGAAGCTTTCTTT. Its translation: CASGNGPMNTEAFF.